The rows below give T cell receptor beta chains drawn from one sample of a study of shared T cell receptors in the human thymus. The table came from immunoSEQ multiplex PCR; TCRdb's copy has only in-frame clones and leaves some out. The repertoire includes approximately 490,000 clones, 75% to 85% of them detected once, and 0.013% sits in the top ten. This sample also appeared in a second study, on human thymus T cells.

Sequenced material: thymocytes. Every receptor here comes from a boy younger than two with a congenital heart defect. Each CDR3 is given with its conserved first and last residue. D genes are given only for firm matches. Some rows have no size entry. The others give once, few or many, or a class for an expanded clone.

clone size: -; J gene: TRBJ2-7; CDR3 length: 18; D gene: -; V gene: TRBV6-1; CDR3 protein: CASSEARGSSPAVSEQYF; CDR3 DNA: TGTGCCAGCAGTGAAGCGAGAGGATCTTCACCAGCCGTTTCCGAGCAGTACTTC
clone size: -; J gene: TRBJ1-5; CDR3 length: 16; D gene: -; V gene: TRBV27; CDR3 protein: CASRGGRRGNDQPQHF; CDR3 DNA: TGTGCCAGCCGCGGAGGGCGGAGAGGGAACGATCAGCCCCAGCATTTT
clone size: -; J gene: TRBJ2-1; CDR3 length: 16; D gene: -; V gene: TRBV30; CDR3 protein: CAWSVGRTTSYNEQFF; CDR3 DNA: TGTGCCTGGAGTGTAGGGAGGACTACGTCCTACAATGAGCAGTTCTTC
clone size: -; J gene: TRBJ2-1; CDR3 length: 16; D gene: TRBD1; V gene: TRBV2; CDR3 protein: CASSTRTGSSYNEQFF; CDR3 DNA: TGTGCCAGCAGTACTCGGACAGGGAGCTCCTACAATGAGCAGTTCTTC
clone size: -; J gene: TRBJ1-1; CDR3 length: 12; D gene: -; V gene: TRBV29-1; CDR3 protein: CSALDRNTEAFF; CDR3 DNA: TGCAGCGCGCTAGACAGGAACACTGAAGCTTTCTTT
clone size: -; J gene: TRBJ2-7; CDR3 length: 15; D gene: TRBD2; V gene: TRBV6-1; CDR3 protein: CASSEGPGLAYEQYF; CDR3 DNA: TGTGCCAGCAGTGAGGGGCCGGGACTAGCTTATGAGCAGTACTTC
clone size: once; J gene: TRBJ2-1; CDR3 length: 15; D gene: -; V gene: TRBV11-3; CDR3 protein: CASSLDNYGINEQFF; CDR3 DNA: TGTGCCAGCAGCTTAGATAACTACGGGATCAATGAGCAGTTCTTC
clone size: once; J gene: TRBJ2-2; CDR3 length: 19; D gene: TRBD2; V gene: TRBV4-3; CDR3 protein: CASSQAPGLADGSTGELFF; CDR3 DNA: TGCGCCAGCAGCCAGGCCCCGGGACTAGCGGATGGGAGCACCGGGGAGCTGTTTTTT
clone size: -; J gene: TRBJ2-5; CDR3 length: 15; D gene: -; V gene: TRBV27; CDR3 protein: CASSPGVPFQETQYF; CDR3 DNA: TGTGCCAGCAGTCCAGGGGTGCCCTTCCAAGAGACCCAGTACTTC
clone size: -; J gene: TRBJ2-7; CDR3 length: 13; D gene: -; V gene: TRBV10-1; CDR3 protein: CASSGDTSYEQYF; CDR3 DNA: TGCGCCAGCAGTGGGGACACCTCCTACGAGCAGTACTTC